This is a list of T cell receptor beta chains from one sample in a study of T cells in Graves' hyperthyroidism and ophthalmopathy. TCRdb reanalysed the multiplex PCR reads using MiXCR and keeps one entry per CDR3 protein. The sample shows roughly 400,000 distinct CDR3 sequences, 15% to 19% of them seen only once. The sequenced material came from blood. All receptors derive from a woman under 30 with Graves' hyperthyroidism that later progressed to Graves' ophthalmopathy. CDR3s include the opening cysteine and the closing phenylalanine or tryptophan. The D gene is left open where the match is weak. A clone size is listed for some rows: how often the clone was seen (once, few, many), or a class if it is expanded.

>TRBJ1-4|NA|16|NA|TRBV6-6
CASSYQTAATNEKLFF
TGTGCCAGCAGTTACCAGACCGCCGCAACTAATGAAAAACTGTTTTTT
>TRBJ2-7|NA|13|NA|TRBV28
CASRGGNSYEQYF
TGTGCCAGCAGGGGAGGAAACTCCTACGAGCAGTACTTC
>TRBJ2-1|NA|15|TRBD2|TRBV27
CVSSSGGRALGEQFF
TGTGTCAGCAGTTCGGGCGGGAGGGCCCTTGGTGAGCAGTTCTTC
>TRBJ2-1|NA|15|TRBD2|TRBV5-4
CASSYLAGEGNEQFF
TGTGCCAGCAGCTACCTAGCGGGAGAAGGCAATGAGCAGTTCTTC
>TRBJ2-7|many|11|NA|TRBV3-1
CASSSGYEQYF
TGTGCCAGCAGTTCCGGCTACGAGCAGTACTTC
>TRBJ1-1|many|16|NA|TRBV28
CASSLRTRFVGTEAFF
TGTGCCAGCAGTTTAAGGACAAGGTTCGTAGGCACTGAAGCTTTCTTT
>TRBJ2-5|many|14|TRBD1|TRBV7-3
CASSPLQGDETQYF
TGTGCCAGCAGCCCCCTACAGGGGGACGAGACCCAGTACTTC
>TRBJ2-5|many|11|NA|TRBV3-1
CASRRAETQYF
TGTGCCAGCAGACGAGCAGAGACCCAGTACTTC
>TRBJ2-1|many|15|TRBD2|TRBV6-2/TRBV6-3
CASSRTSGGYNEQFF
TGTGCCAGCAGCCGGACTAGCGGGGGTTACAATGAGCAGTTCTTC
>TRBJ2-4|NA|12|NA|TRBV24-1
CATSDDGFIQYF
TGTGCCACCAGTGATGATGGATTCATTCAGTACTTC